These 20 T cell receptor beta chains share one sample of origin, sequenced in a study of CD8 T cells in Susac syndrome. A quantity of roughly 0.5 to 1 ug RNA underwent reverse transcription using random hexamers. Each CDR3 protein gets one entry after TCRdb re-called the immunoSEQ multiplex PCR reads with MiXCR. The table includes 150,000 to 200,000 distinct CDR3 sequences, around 94% detected once. The sequencing input was CD4+ T cells from PBMCs. Receptor source: a human donor in good health.

This chain joins TRBV5-4 and TRBJ2-3; TRBD2 matches 8 bases. This CDR3 spans 16 amino acids. Per germline, CDR1 SGHNT and CDR2 YYREEE (reference sequence). V gave up 3 bases and J gave up 1 base; unmatched junction bases: 7. CDR3 amino acids: CASSYKKTSGTDTQYF. The CDR3 nucleotides are TGTGCCAGCAGCTACAAAAAGACTAGCGGCACAGATACGCAGTATTTT.

V and J are TRBV7-2 and TRBJ1-1; TRBD1 matches at 8 bases. The CDR3 sequence is 13 residues long. The V gene's germline CDR1 is SGHTA and CDR2 FQGNSA. J lost 3 bases, V lost 6 bases, and 3 bases had no gene match. The CDR3 DNA sequence: TGTGCCAGCAGGGAACAGGGGGACACTGAAGCTTTCTTT. It is translated as CASREQGDTEAFF.

V is TRBV5-1 and J is TRBJ1-2; D unresolved. This CDR3 comprises 13 residues. Trimming removed 2 bases from V and 4 bases from J, with 9 bases in between. The V gene's germline CDR1 is SGHRS and CDR2 YFSETQ. The CDR3, as DNA: TGCGCCAGCAGCTTCGACGGAGTCTATGGCTACACCTTC. It codes for CASSFDGVYGYTF.

This CDR3 reads CSVRRDWTADGYTF. The CDR3 DNA is TGCAGCGTCCGAAGAGACTGGACAGCCGATGGCTACACCTTC. This chain connects TRBV29-1 to TRBJ1-2; the D gene is possibly TRBD1 (6 bases). This CDR3 has 14 residues. CDR1 is SQVTM, CDR2 ANQGSEA, per germline. V lost 6 bases and J 6 bases, leaving 20 bases between the germline ends.

This clonotype has just one count. The V and J genes are TRBV2 and TRBJ2-3, with 8 bases lining up with TRBD1. V lost 6 bases to trimming and J lost 2 bases; unmatched junction nucleotides: 4. Per germline, CDR1 SNHLY and CDR2 FYNNEI. This CDR3 region has 14 residues. CDR3 bases: TGTGCCAGCAGCCGGGACAGGACCACAGATACGCAGTATTTT. It encodes CASSRDRTTDTQYF.

The chain is built from TRBV20-1 and TRBJ2-1; D call uncertain. The CDR3 totals 14 residues. The V end was cut by 3 bases, the J end by 0 bases, with 9 bases between. The germline gives CDR1 DFQATT, CDR2 SNEGSKA (reference sequence). The chain's CDR3 is CSARVPVSYNEQFF. The CDR3 DNA reads TGCAGTGCTAGGGTACCGGTCTCCTACAATGAGCAGTTCTTC.

The gene calls are TRBV7-2 and TRBJ2-7; a possible D gene is TRBD1 (5 bases). Per the germline V gene, CDR1 is SGHTA and CDR2 is FQGNSA. The CDR3 extends over 17 amino acids. The V end lost 0 bases, the J end lost 0 bases, and 15 bases lay between the germline ends. CDR3 amino acids: CASSLAAQANASYEQYF. The CDR3 DNA sequence: TGTGCCAGCAGCTTAGCGGCACAGGCAAACGCCTCCTACGAGCAGTACTTC.

This rearrangement joins TRBV7-9 to TRBJ2-7; 11 nucleotides agree with TRBD2. From germline, CDR1 is SEHNR and CDR2 FQNEAQ (reference sequence). The V and J ends lost 8 bases and 3 bases, in that order; junction bases with no gene match: 9. This CDR3 region has 15 residues. In DNA, the CDR3 is TGTGCCAGCCACTCCCCGACTAGCGGGGACTACGAGCAGTACTTC. Its translation: CASHSPTSGDYEQYF.

The chain couples TRBV5-1 to TRBJ2-7, with TRBD1 as a possible D gene (7 bases). Trimming removed 4 bases at V and 7 bases at J, with 18 bases between. The CDR3 covers 14 residues. Germline CDR1 is SGHRS and CDR2 is YFSETQ. In nucleotides, the CDR3 is TGCGCCAGCAGCCGCCCAACAGGGGCGGGGGAGCAGTACTTC. Its protein is CASSRPTGAGEQYF.

The J gene is TRBJ1-5, the V gene TRBV29-1, with 8 bases identical to TRBD1. This CDR3 spans 15 amino acids. V shed 4 bases, J shed 0 bases, and the junction held 5 bases outside the gene matches. Germline V gene sequence: CDR1 SQVTM, CDR2 ANQGSEA. The CDR3 is CSVATGDYSNQPQHF. DNA of the CDR3: TGCAGCGTTGCGACAGGGGATTATAGCAATCAGCCCCAGCATTTT.

V is TRBV6-2 or TRBV6-3 and J is TRBJ1-2; D uncertain. The CDR3 sequence is 13 residues long. CDR1 is MNHEY and CDR2 is SVGEGT in the germline V gene. V lost 0 bases to trimming and J lost 4 bases, with 6 bases between them. CDR3 bases: TGTGCCAGCAGTTACTCCGAGACCTATGGCTACACCTTC. Its protein is CASSYSETYGYTF.

J is TRBJ2-3 and V is TRBV11-2; 11 nucleotides align to TRBD2. The CDR3 consists of 16 residues. Per the germline V gene, CDR1 is SGHAT and CDR2 is FQNNGV. Trimming removed 0 bases from V and 8 bases from J; junction bases left unmatched: 7. The DNA for the CDR3 is TGTGCCAGCAGCTTAGAACCTAGCGGGGGGCAAACTACGCAGTATTTT. This codes for CASSLEPSGGQTTQYF.

The V gene is TRBV29-1, the J gene TRBJ1-1; D remains unclear. The germline CDR1 and CDR2 sequences are SQVTM and ANQGSEA. The CDR3 runs to 13 residues. Deletions cut 4 bases from V and 2 bases from J, with 11 bases between. The CDR3 reads CSVAGHFNTEAFF. CDR3 DNA: TGCAGCGTTGCAGGTCACTTTAACACTGAAGCTTTCTTT.

J is TRBJ2-3 and V is TRBV10-3, with TRBD2 identical over 11 bases. V was pared by 6 bases and J by 3 bases, with 5 bases of the junction left unmatched. The CDR3 contains 15 residues. Germline assignment: CDR1 ENHRY and CDR2 SYGVKD. In nucleotides, the CDR3 is TGTGCCATCAGGAAGGGACTAGCGGTGACAGATACGCAGTATTTT. Translating gives CAIRKGLAVTDTQYF.

The chain uses TRBV4-1 and TRBJ2-6; weak D call: TRBD1 (5 bases). This CDR3 has 16 amino acids. V dropped 0 bases and J dropped 2 bases, with 8 bases sitting between them. Per germline, CDR1 MGHRA and CDR2 YSYEKL. CDR3 nucleotides: TGCGCCAGCAGCCAAGATTCAGGGACTGGGGCCAACGTCCTGACTTTC. Protein: CASSQDSGTGANVLTF.

This chain uses TRBV29-1 with TRBJ2-1, with D possibly TRBD2 on 5 matching bases. The CDR3 covers 11 residues. Trimming left V 7 bases short and J 5 bases short, with 9 bases between. The germline V gene has CDR1 SQVTM and CDR2 ANQGSEA. The CDR3 DNA reads as TGCAGCGGGAGGAGTCACAATGAGCAGTTCTTC. Its protein is CSGRSHNEQFF.

This clonotype was seen once. This chain links TRBV29-1 with TRBJ1-2, with no clear D. The CDR3 consists of 15 residues. Germline V CDR1 and CDR2: SQVTM, ANQGSEA. V gave up 5 bases and J gave up 3 bases, with 19 bases separating them. CDR3 region: CSVSHSSLGDYGYTF. The CDR3 region has the DNA TGCAGCGTTTCCCACTCCTCCCTCGGGGACTATGGCTACACCTTC.

This chain links TRBV4-3 with TRBJ1-2; D remains ambiguous. The V gene lost 0 bases and the J gene lost 8 bases, with 10 bases spanning the gap. The CDR3 extends over 13 amino acids. Per the germline V gene, CDR1 is LGHNA and CDR2 is YSLEER. CDR3 nucleotides: TGCGCCAGCAGCCAAGATAGTAATGTAGGCTACACCTTC. Encoded protein: CASSQDSNVGYTF.

The chain uses TRBV20-1 and TRBJ1-2, with 9 bases that match TRBD1. This CDR3 has 14 amino acids. Germline lookup yields CDR1 DFQATT and CDR2 SNEGSKA (reference sequence). The J segment lost 4 bases and the V segment lost 6 bases, leaving 9 bases of the junction unmatched. CDR3 in amino acids: CSASGQGQIYGYTF. The DNA of the CDR3 is TGCAGTGCATCCGGACAGGGGCAAATCTATGGCTACACCTTC.

The chain links TRBV20-1 to TRBJ2-3; D unclear. Germline values: CDR1 DFQATT, CDR2 SNEGSKA (reference sequence). There are 14 residues in the CDR3. Trimming pared 1 base from V and 0 bases from J, leaving 8 bases between. CDR3 nucleotides: TGCAGTGCTAGAGGCCCTTCTAGCACAGATACGCAGTATTTT. This sequence encodes CSARGPSSTDTQYF.